This T cell receptor beta chain was identified in a study of cytomegalovirus exposure and HLA in healthy donors (dated by TCRdb to the late 2010s). As for the study more broadly: An earlier analysis of some 500 of the donors reported 276 Gb of sequence data and 117 million unique TCR beta sequences from 150 million to 200 million T cells. About 280 gigabases of sequencing data and about 92 million unique TCR sequences made up an early release that covered nearly 650 HLA-typed donors. Of the approximately 400 genotyped donors, roughly 85% fell in the genetic ancestry cluster associated with self-reported Caucasian donors. The study aimed to test whether signatures of past pathogen exposure could be identified by cataloging public T cell receptors. The study used immunosequencing to profile the T cell repertoires of approximately 650 subjects and linked those repertoires to cytomegalovirus serostatus. In addition to the first cohort of 500 to 850 subjects, a separate validation cohort of 130 or so different subjects was used. To predict cytomegalovirus infection status, the study combined high-throughput TCR immunosequencing, statistical association of individual TCRs with disease status, and machine learning. In a later analysis, previously published TCR beta repertoires from 666 donors were re-analyzed and high-resolution HLA genotyping was added so that TCR occurrence patterns could be studied. In the later analysis, no new phenotypic data were used to find candidate immune exposures; instead, reliance was placed on TCR beta sequences and their occurrence across donors. In an earlier analysis of roughly 580 of the donors, high-throughput TCR beta sequencing was used to judge whether each TCR beta V gene segment behaved as functional or pseudogenic. Donor age, sex, ethnicity and CMV serostatus were collected together with the repertoire data. A later genetic analysis took genome-wide SNP genotypes for about 55% of the 666 donors and used that subset as a discovery cohort. Every repertoire in the discovery cohort had been generated on one and the same sequencing platform. Class I and class II HLA loci were covered by the typing at four-digit resolution. The number of donors typed differed by locus, with roughly 629-640 for A, B, C, DRB1 and DQB1, around 500 for DQA1, 606 for DPA1, and some 470 for DPB1. Because of strong linkage in the cohort, roughly five DR-DQ haplotypes were treated as single units for association and clustering. Across 398 genotyped donors of the cohort, an average of roughly 230,000 unique TCR beta nucleotide sequences per donor were sequenced, and roughly 18% of those sequences were non-productive. The research as a whole found: A further reported finding was that TCR beta sequences accurately predicted the HLA-A and HLA-B alleles for most subjects in the first cohort. Because counts were too low, 15 to 20 rarely observed V segments, including chromosome 9 orphons, were excluded from the earlier analysis of 587 of the donors. In a later analysis, TCR association rates were found to vary across HLA loci, with the most associated TCRs seen for DRB1 alleles and the fewest for HLA-C alleles. In vitro tests confirmed that three of the cytomegalovirus-associated TCR beta chains recognize cytomegalovirus antigens. Sequencing depth was assumed to be roughly uniform across donors in the presence/absence analyses, though that assumption may not hold. Specific HLA alleles were associated with 16,951 TCR beta sequences at a false discovery rate of 0.05 in a later analysis. Linkage disequilibrium might explain the correlated functional status among segregating V segments, but an unknown experimental factor could not be ruled out. The only immune exposure information available for the cohort was CMV serostatus. Broadly in line with IMGT annotations, most TCR beta V segments showed up in productive rearrangements about 90% or about 30% of the time in an earlier analysis of approximately 640 of the donors. In a later analysis, most CMV-associated TCR beta chains were found to appear HLA-restricted, with HLA associations seemingly driven largely by CMV exposure. In the study, about 150 TCR beta chains were listed as associated with cytomegalovirus. Some IMGT-functional V segments, including TRBV6-2 and TRBV6-3, could not be distinguished by the 87-base-pair reads and were therefore excluded. The classifier was reported to diagnose cytomegalovirus status with high specificity and sensitivity in both the original and validation cohorts. In a later genetic analysis, a missense DCLRE1C variant was associated with V-gene and J-gene trimming of TCR beta chains, and the association was replicated in an independent cohort. When HLA alleles, especially DR and DQ, strongly co-occurred, TCR associations were difficult to assign to individual alleles. A later analysis reported that several top co-occurrence clusters appeared linked to parvovirus B19, influenza, CMV and Epstein-Barr virus. The sequencing pipeline was judged likely to have produced a cluster of highly shared sequence variants as a technical artifact. Compared with equally common non-associated chains, HLA-associated TCR beta chains in a later analysis were more clonally expanded and had lower generation probabilities. Because some donors lacked HLA typing at each locus, the association tests relied only on the typed subset. Only TCR beta chains were sequenced in this cohort, and the absence of alpha or paired-chain data limited detectable features. According to a later genetic analysis, donors in an Asian-associated ancestry cluster had fewer N-insertions in productive TCRs than the roughly 670-donor mean. While some public TCRs were present in many individuals, most TCR sequences turned up only very rarely across donors. The authors suggested that the approach could potentially be generalized to other disease states and immunological phenotypes.

Preparation of the library involved the immunoSEQ multiplex PCR assay. A mixture of 60 forward primers for TCR Vbeta segments and 13 reverse primers for TCR Jbeta segments was used in the multiplex PCR. A multiplex PCR assay on genomic DNA amplified the CDR3 region of rearranged TCR beta genes. The amplified TCR beta libraries were sequenced on the Illumina HiSeq System as 87-base-pair reads. The paper's processing steps were these. A later analysis counted tens of millions of unique TCR beta chains across the roughly 700 repertoires, and 10 million to 11 million of these chains were shared by at least two donors. Raw reads were error-corrected and collapsed into unique sequences by a nearest-neighbor algorithm in which closely related sequences were merged to remove PCR and sequencing errors. To assign V, D and J gene segments, CDR3 sequences were aligned to IMGT reference sequences. For a sequence to be retained, at least a six-nucleotide match to both a V gene segment and a J gene segment was required. A rearrangement was called productive if the CDR3 had no stop codons and remained in frame with V and J, and every other rearrangement was called non-productive. CDR3 was defined by IMGT convention, running from the second conserved V-encoded cysteine to the conserved J-encoded phenylalanine. The earlier analysis of some 550 of the donors excluded any sequence lacking an unambiguous match to a single V gene segment. In an earlier analysis of several hundred of the donors, V segments were called functional above 56.7% productive rearrangements and were called segregating when the between-donor standard deviation exceeded 5%. A statistical classification framework was developed to diagnose cytomegalovirus status using the catalog of TCR beta chain sequences. In a later analysis, TCR nucleotide sequences were compared against IMGT/GENE-DB human TR gene sequences so that V and J genes could be assigned. In a later analysis, CDR3 sequences and most-parsimonious VDJ recombination scenarios were assigned using the TCRdist pipeline. In a later analysis, every TCR beta chain was defined by the combination of its CDR3 amino acid sequence and its V-gene family, and reads without a unique V-gene family were dropped. A later analysis removed 592 highly shared, low-generation-probability nucleotide sequences to deal with suspected cross-contamination and a sequencing artifact. In a later analysis, a clonal expansion index for each public chain was calculated from normalized within-repertoire ranks of inferred template counts. In a later analysis, generation probabilities were computed using a VDJ recombination model fitted to out-of-frame rearrangements, and the results were checked against IGoR. Hypergeometric tests were used in a later analysis to score TCR-TCR, TCR-HLA and TCR-CMV co-occurrence, with a repertoire-size bias correction applied to the TCR pairs. A later analysis estimated false discovery rates by permuting HLA or CMV assignments 20 times. In a later analysis, co-occurring TCRs were grouped using DBSCAN, with TCRdist sequence similarity added in when clustering inside HLA-allele-positive subsets. Repertoires with fewer than 30,000 or more than 120,000 public chains were left out of co-occurrence clustering, as were five repertoires with anomalous nucleotide sharing. TCRdb carries this immuneACCESS record with in-frame sequences only. Its versions omit some clonotypes, under half of them owing to an unresolved V gene in the studies checked, with the rest unexplained. V and J calls plus clone size are reproduced from that table; the DNA served to infer D and trimming. This sample holds 110,000 to 150,000 clones; approximately 70% were observed only once. The leading ten clones occupy roughly 1.7% of the sample.

Based on the germline V gene, the CDR1 and CDR2 sequences are ENHRY and SYGVKD. After removal of 0 bases from V and 5 bases from J, the junction retains 5 bases not matched to a gene. Including the terminal cysteine and phenylalanine, the CDR3 comprises 15 residues. Only the CDR3 DNA is retained, 45 bases long and in frame from the first base. The cohort was made up of approximately 670 healthy bone marrow donors. At the time of sampling, every cohort member was nominally healthy, though immune exposures that went unrecorded were likely present. The donor was CMV seronegative and belonged to the group of more than 300 seronegative cohort members. Each donor provided a peripheral blood sample, and peripheral blood mononuclear cells were used for TCR beta sequencing. Genomic DNA extraction from the blood cell samples was performed with the Qiagen DNeasy Blood Extraction Kit. Of note for this clone: Its antigen is unknown. Within one base of it there is no much larger clone, and no base qualities were kept.

Specimen: PBMCs. The sequence links TRBV10-3 to TRBJ1-2; TRBD1 agrees with 8 junctional bases. This sequence originates from a woman aged 25-40 years in good health and CMV-seronegative. In nucleotide form, the sequence is TGTGCCATCAGTGAGTCGGCAGGGGGCATTTATGGCTACACCTTC. Translated, this gives CAISESAGGIYGYTF.